This record covers a single T cell receptor beta chain. The libraries were made with immunoSEQ v3. TCRdb keeps only in-frame clones here, not all; method: immunoSEQ multiplex PCR. The profile covers about 18,000 clones, with roughly 80% appearing a single time and roughly 2% taken by the ten largest. V shed 6 bases, J shed 0 bases, and the junction held 3 bases outside the gene matches. In germline, CDR1 is SQVTM, CDR2 ANQGSEA. The CDR3 covers 13 residues. The data were taken from a study of TIL therapy for anti-PD-1-resistant metastatic lung cancer. Time point defined: pre-treatment sample, taken before nivolumab and TIL therapy.

This sequence originates from a person aged 25 to 85 with non-small cell lung cancer. This chain joins TRBV29-1 and TRBJ1-1, with 8 bases identical to TRBD1. The material was blood, obtained at baseline. Written as DNA, the CDR3 is TGCAGCGTGGACAGGGACTTGAACACTGAAGCTTTCTTT. Translated, it gives CSVDRDLNTEAFF. Combining the CDR3 with reference TRBV29-1 and TRBJ1-1 gives the whole variable domain SAVISQKPSRDICQRGTSLTIQCQVDSQVTMMFWYRQQPGQSLTLIATANQGSEATYESGFVIDKFPISRPNLTFSTLTVSNMSPEDSSIYLCSVDRDLNTEAFFGQGTRLTVV.